This entry lists 8 T cell receptor beta chains sequenced from one sample in a study of CD8 T cells in ankylosing spondylitis. Each CDR3 protein is one row after TCRdb ran MiXCR on the 5' RACE reads. The data contain about 39,000 distinct CDR3 sequences, around 10% of them singletons. Sequenced sample: blood, either unsorted or a sorted T cell fraction (not recorded which). Receptors were obtained from a male donor with ankylosing spondylitis or in good health (not recorded which).

The gene calls are TRBV7-9 and TRBJ1-1, with D tentatively TRBD1 (5 bases). The CDR3 has 16 residues. Germline V CDR1 and CDR2: SEHNR, FQNEAQ (reference sequence). V lost 3 bases and J 1 base, leaving 15 bases between the germline ends. DNA for the CDR3: TGTGCCAGCAGCTTCTTAGCCGATACAGGGAACACTGAAGCTTTCTTT. Translating gives CASSFLADTGNTEAFF.

This clonotype came up many times. This rearrangement joins TRBV20-1 to TRBJ1-1, with 12 positions matching TRBD1. Germline V gene sequence: CDR1 DFQATT, CDR2 SNEGSKA (reference sequence). There are 14 residues in the CDR3. V lost 4 bases, J lost 4 bases, and 4 bases stayed unmatched. CDR3 in DNA: TGCAGTGCTAAGGGGGGACAGGGGGCCACTGAAGCTTTCTTT. Protein: CSAKGGQGATEAFF.

This clonotype was recorded at least ten times. J is TRBJ2-3 and V is TRBV7-2; D is unclear. The CDR3 has 14 residues. Trimming took off 2 bases at V and 2 bases at J, with 8 bases between the two ends. Germline V CDR1 and CDR2: SGHTA, FQGNSA. The CDR3 here is CASSLHVSTDTQYF. The DNA of the CDR3 is TGTGCCAGCAGCTTACATGTGTCCACAGATACGCAGTATTTT.

The table lists this clonotype with many counts. V gene TRBV10-3 combines with J gene TRBJ2-7; D gene unclear. Germline CDR1 ENHRY, CDR2 SYGVKD. The V end was cut by 2 bases, the J end by 8 bases, with 10 bases between. This CDR3 comprises 12 residues. CDR3: CAISEVESQQYF. The DNA for the CDR3 is TGTGCCATCAGTGAGGTTGAAAGCCAGCAGTACTTC.

The chain couples TRBV5-1 to TRBJ2-7, with D unclear. The V gene's germline CDR1 is SGHRS and CDR2 YFSETQ. The V and J ends lost 2 bases and 4 bases respectively, with 10 bases between them. The CDR3 loop spans 13 amino acids. The CDR3 protein is CASSFLGSYEQYF. CDR3 coding DNA: TGCGCCAGCAGCTTCTTGGGCAGTTACGAGCAGTACTTC.

This clonotype was seen many times. The chain has TRBV20-1 and TRBJ1-1, with TRBD1 as a possible D gene (6 bases). CDR3 length: 14 amino acids. The germline V gene has CDR1 DFQATT and CDR2 SNEGSKA (reference sequence). V was clipped by 0 bases and J by 0 bases, with 8 bases between them. CDR3 nucleotides: TGCAGTGCTAGAGAAGGACAGTTGAACACTGAAGCTTTCTTT. Translation: CSAREGQLNTEAFF.

Concerning this clonotype: A read error may be the cause here, since a much bigger clone is one base away. The V gene is TRBV25-1, the J gene TRBJ1-3; D not certain. This CDR3 comprises 14 residues. The germline CDR1 and CDR2 sequences are MGHDK and SYGVNS. As DNA, the CDR3 is TGTGCCAGCAGTGAAACCACAGCAGGAAACGCCATATATTTT. Protein product: CASSETTAGNAIYF.

The CDR3 coding sequence is TGTGCCAGCGGGGGACAGGCGCCCACCGGGGAGCTGTTTTTT. Protein product: CASGGQAPTGELFF. The chain has TRBV2 and TRBJ2-2; 8 nucleotides align to TRBD1. The CDR3 loop spans 14 amino acids. The germline V gene has CDR1 SNHLY and CDR2 FYNNEI. V was pared by 8 bases and J by 4 bases, with 6 bases of the junction left unmatched.